This is a list of T cell receptor beta chains from one sample in a study of CXCR3-negative and CXCR3-positive naive CD8 T cells. TCRdb processed the 5' RACE reads again and assigns one entry to each CDR3 protein, with no DNA. This repertoire includes about 130,000 distinct CDR3 sequences. Material: naive CXCR3- CD8+ T cells from blood. The receptors were sampled from a human donor in good health. Some clones in this sample may be carry-over from other donors' samples. Each CDR3 is given with its conserved first and last residue.

V gene: TRBV7-9
J gene: TRBJ2-3
CDR3 protein: CASSFDRDPDTQYF

V gene: TRBV5-1
J gene: TRBJ2-5
CDR3 protein: CASSGPGQGAGETQYF

V gene: TRBV6-6
J gene: TRBJ2-1
CDR3 protein: CASTPGTGGPYNEQFF

V gene: TRBV7-9
J gene: TRBJ2-7
CDR3 protein: CASSPPRGIYEQYF

V gene: TRBV4-2
J gene: TRBJ1-6
CDR3 protein: CASSQDRGPLHF

V gene: TRBV7-8
J gene: TRBJ2-3
CDR3 protein: CASSSSGFTDTQYF

V gene: TRBV29-1
J gene: TRBJ2-2
CDR3 protein: CSVTGWGTGELFF

V gene: TRBV5-1
J gene: TRBJ2-3
CDR3 protein: CASSEWTDTQYF

V gene: TRBV29-1
J gene: TRBJ1-2
CDR3 protein: CSVPSGGGYTF

V gene: TRBV29-1
J gene: TRBJ2-3
CDR3 protein: CSVDGGKSDTQYF